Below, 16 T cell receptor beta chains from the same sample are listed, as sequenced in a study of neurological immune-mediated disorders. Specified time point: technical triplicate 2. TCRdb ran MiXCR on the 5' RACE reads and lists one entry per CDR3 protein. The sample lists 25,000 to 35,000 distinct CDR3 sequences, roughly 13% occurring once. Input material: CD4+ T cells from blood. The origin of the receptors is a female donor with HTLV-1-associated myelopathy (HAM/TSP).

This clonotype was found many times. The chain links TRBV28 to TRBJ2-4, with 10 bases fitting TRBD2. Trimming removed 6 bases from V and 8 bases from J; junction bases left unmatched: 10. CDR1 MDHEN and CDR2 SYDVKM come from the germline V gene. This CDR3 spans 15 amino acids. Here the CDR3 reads CASSSSGGLGDIQYF. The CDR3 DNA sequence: TGTGCCAGCAGCTCTAGCGGGGGCCTGGGGGACATTCAGTACTTC. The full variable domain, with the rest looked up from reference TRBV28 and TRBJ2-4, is DVKVTQSSRYLVKRTGEKVFLECVQDMDHENMFWYRQDPGLGLRLIYFSYDVKMKEKGDIPEGYSVSREKKERFSLILESASTNQTSMYLCASSSSGGLGDIQYFGAGTRLSVL.

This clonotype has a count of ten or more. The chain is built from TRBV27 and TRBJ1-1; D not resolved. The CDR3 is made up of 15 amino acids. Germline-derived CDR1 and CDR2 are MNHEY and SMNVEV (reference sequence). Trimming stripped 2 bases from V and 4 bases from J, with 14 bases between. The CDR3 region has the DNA TGTGCCAGCAGTTTAGCTTCGGCAGGAGTCACTGAAGCTTTCTTT. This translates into CASSLASAGVTEAFF.

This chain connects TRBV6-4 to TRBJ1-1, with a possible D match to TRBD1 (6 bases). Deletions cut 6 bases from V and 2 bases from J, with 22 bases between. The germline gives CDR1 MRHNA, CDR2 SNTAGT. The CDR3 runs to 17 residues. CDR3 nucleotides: TGTGCCAGCAGGGACACGAAAAGGGGGGGTGGCAACACTGAAGCTTTCTTT. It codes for CASRDTKRGGGNTEAFF.

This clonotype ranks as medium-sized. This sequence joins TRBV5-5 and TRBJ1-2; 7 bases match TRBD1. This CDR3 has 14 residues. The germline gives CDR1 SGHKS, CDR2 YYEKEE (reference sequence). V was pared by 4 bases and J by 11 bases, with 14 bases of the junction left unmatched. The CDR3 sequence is CASSRDGTATAYTF. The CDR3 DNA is TGTGCCAGCAGCCGAGACGGGACAGCTACGGCGTACACCTTC.

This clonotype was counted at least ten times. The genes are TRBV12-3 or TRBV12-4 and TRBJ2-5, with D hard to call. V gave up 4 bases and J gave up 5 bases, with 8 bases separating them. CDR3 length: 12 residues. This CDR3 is CASSSQYETQYF. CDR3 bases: TGTGCCAGCAGTTCCCAGTACGAGACCCAGTACTTC.

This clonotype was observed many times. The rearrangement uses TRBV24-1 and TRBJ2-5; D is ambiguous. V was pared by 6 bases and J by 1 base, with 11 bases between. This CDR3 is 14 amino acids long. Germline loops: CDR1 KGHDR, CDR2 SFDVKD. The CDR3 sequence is CATSSPGVQETQYF. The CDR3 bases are TGTGCCACCAGTTCACCAGGAGTCCAAGAGACCCAGTACTTC.

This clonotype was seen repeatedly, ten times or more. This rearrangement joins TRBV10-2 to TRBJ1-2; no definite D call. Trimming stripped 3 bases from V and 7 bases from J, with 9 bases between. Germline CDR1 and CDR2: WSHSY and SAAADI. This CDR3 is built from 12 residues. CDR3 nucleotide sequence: TGCGCCAGCAGTGACGGGGTCACTGGCTACACCTTC. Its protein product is CASSDGVTGYTF.

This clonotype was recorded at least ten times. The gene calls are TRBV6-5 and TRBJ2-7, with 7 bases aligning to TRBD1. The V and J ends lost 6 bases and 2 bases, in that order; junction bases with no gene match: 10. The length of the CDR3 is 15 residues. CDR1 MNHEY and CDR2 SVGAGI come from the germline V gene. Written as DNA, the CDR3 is TGTGCCAGCAGCCGGAGACAGGGTAGAACCTACGAGCAGTACTTC. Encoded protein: CASSRRQGRTYEQYF.

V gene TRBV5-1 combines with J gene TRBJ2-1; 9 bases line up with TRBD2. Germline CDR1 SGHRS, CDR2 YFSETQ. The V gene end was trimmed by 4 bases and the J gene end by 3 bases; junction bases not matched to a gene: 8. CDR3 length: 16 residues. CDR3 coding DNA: TGCGCCAGCAGCCCCACCGGGACTAGCAGCTACAATGAGCAGTTCTTC. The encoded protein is CASSPTGTSSYNEQFF.

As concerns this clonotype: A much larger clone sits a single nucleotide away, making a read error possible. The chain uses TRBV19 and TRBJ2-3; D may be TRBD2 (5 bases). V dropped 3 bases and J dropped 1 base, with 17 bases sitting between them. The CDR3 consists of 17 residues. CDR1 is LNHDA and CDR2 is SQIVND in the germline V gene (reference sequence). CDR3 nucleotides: TGTGCCAGTAGTATGCCCCTGCGGGTTGGTGGCACAGATACGCAGTATTTT. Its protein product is CASSMPLRVGGTDTQYF.

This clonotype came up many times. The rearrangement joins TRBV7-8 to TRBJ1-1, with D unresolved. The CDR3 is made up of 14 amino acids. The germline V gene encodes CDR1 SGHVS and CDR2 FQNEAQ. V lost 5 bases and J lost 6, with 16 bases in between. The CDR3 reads CASSPTRLWAEAFF. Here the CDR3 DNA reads TGTGCCAGCAGCCCCACTAGGCTCTGGGCTGAAGCTTTCTTT.

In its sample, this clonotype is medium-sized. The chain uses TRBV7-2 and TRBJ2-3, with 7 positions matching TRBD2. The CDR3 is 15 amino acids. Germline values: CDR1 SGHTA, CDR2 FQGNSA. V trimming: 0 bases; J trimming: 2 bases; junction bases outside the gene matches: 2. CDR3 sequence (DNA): TGTGCCAGCAGCTTAGCCAGCGGGGTCACAGATACGCAGTATTTT. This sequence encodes CASSLASGVTDTQYF.

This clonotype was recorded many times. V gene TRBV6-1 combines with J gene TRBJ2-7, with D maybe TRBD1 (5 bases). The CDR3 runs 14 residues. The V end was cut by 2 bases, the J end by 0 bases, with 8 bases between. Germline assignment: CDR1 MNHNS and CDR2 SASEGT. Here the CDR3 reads CASSELQASYEQYF. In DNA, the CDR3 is TGTGCCAGCAGTGAACTACAGGCCTCCTACGAGCAGTACTTC.

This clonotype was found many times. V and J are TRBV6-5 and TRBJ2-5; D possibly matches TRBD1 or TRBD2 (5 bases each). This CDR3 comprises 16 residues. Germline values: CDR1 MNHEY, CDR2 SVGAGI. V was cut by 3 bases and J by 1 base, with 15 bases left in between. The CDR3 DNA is TGTGCCAGCAGTTATTCCCGGGACGGCATCCAAGAGACCCAGTACTTC. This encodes CASSYSRDGIQETQYF.

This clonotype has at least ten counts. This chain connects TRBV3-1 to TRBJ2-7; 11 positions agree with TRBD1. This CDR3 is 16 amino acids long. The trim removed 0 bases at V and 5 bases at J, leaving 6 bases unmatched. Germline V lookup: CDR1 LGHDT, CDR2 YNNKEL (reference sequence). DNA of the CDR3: TGTGCCAGCAGCCAAGATATAGGACAGGGGGCCCACGAGCAGTACTTC. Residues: CASSQDIGQGAHEQYF.

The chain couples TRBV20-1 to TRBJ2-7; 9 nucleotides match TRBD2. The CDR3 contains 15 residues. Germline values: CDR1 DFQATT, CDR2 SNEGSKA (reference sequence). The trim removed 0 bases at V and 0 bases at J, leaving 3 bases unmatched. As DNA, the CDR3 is TGCAGTGCTAGAGATGCACTAGCGGGCTCCTACGAGCAGTACTTC. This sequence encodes CSARDALAGSYEQYF.